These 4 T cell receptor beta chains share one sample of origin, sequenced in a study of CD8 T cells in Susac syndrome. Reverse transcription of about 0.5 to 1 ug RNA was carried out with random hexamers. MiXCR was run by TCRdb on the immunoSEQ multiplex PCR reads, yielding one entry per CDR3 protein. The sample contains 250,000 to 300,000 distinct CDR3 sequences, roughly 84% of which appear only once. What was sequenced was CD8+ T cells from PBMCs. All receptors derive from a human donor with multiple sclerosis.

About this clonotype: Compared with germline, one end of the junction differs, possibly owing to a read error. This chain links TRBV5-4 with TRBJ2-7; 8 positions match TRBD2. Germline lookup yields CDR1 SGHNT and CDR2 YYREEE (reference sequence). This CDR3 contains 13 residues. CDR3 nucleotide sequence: TGTGCCATCAGCGGGGGTAGCTCCTACGAGCAGTACTTC. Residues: CAISGGSSYEQYF.

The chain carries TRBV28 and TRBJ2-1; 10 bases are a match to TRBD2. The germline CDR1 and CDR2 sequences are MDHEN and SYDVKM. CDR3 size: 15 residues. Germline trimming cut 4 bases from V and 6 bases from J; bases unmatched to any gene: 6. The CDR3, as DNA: TGTGCCAGCAGTTACCCTAGCGGGAGAGGCAATGAGCAGTTCTTC. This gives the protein CASSYPSGRGNEQFF. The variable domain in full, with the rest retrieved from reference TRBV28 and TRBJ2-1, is DVKVTQSSRYLVKRTGEKVFLECVQDMDHENMFWYRQDPGLGLRLIYFSYDVKMKEKGDIPEGYSVSREKKERFSLILESASTNQTSMYLCASSYPSGRGNEQFFGPGTRLTVL.

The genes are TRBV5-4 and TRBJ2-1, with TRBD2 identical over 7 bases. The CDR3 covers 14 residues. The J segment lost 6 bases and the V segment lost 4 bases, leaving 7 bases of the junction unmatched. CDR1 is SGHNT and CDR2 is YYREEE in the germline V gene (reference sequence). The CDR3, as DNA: TGTGCCAGCAGCCAACGACTAGCCCCCAATGAGCAGTTCTTC. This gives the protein CASSQRLAPNEQFF.

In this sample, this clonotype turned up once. The chain's CDR3 is CASTGDYEQYF. The DNA for the CDR3 is TGTGCCAGCACAGGGGATTACGAGCAGTACTTC. The chain couples TRBV7-9 to TRBJ2-7; tentative D call: TRBD1 (6 bases). CDR1 and CDR2 from the germline V gene are SEHNR and FQNEAQ (reference sequence). The V and J ends lost 7 bases and 4 bases respectively, with 8 bases between them. The CDR3 spans 11 residues.